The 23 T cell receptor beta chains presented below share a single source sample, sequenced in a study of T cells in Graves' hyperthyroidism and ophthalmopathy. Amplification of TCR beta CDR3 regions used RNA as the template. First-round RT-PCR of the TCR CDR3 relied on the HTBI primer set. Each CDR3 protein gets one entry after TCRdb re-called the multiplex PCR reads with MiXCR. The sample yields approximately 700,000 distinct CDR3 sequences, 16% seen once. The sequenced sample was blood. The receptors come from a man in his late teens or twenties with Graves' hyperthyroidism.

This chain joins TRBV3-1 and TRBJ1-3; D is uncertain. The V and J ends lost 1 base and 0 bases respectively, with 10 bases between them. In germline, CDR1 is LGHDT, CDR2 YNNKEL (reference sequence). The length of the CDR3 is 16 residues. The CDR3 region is CASSQVTESSGNTIYF. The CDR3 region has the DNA TGTGCCAGCAGCCAAGTCACGGAGAGCTCTGGAAACACCATATATTTT.

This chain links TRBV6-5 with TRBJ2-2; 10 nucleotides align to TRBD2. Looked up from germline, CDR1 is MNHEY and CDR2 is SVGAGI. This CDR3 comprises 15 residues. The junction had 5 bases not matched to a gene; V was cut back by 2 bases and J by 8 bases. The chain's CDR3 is CASSYGLAGAGELFF. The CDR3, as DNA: TGTGCCAGCAGTTACGGGCTAGCGGGAGCTGGGGAGCTGTTTTTT.

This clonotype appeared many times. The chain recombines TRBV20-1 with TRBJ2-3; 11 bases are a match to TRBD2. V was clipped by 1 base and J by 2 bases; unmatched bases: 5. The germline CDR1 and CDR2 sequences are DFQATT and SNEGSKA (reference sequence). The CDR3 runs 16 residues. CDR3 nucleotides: TGCAGTGCTAGAGTCTTAGCGGGAGGGCCCACAGATACGCAGTATTTT. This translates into CSARVLAGGPTDTQYF.

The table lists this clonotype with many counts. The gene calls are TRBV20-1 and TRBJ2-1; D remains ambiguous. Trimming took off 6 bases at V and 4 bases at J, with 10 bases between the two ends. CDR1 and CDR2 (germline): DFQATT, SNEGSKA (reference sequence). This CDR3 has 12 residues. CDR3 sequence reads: CSAQKEYNEQFF. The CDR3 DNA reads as TGCAGTGCGCAAAAGGAATACAATGAGCAGTTCTTC.

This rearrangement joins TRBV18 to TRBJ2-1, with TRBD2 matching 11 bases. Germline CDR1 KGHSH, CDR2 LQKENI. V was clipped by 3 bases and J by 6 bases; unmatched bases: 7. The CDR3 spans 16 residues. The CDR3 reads CASSPSTSGVGNEQFF. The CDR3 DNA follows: TGTGCCAGCTCACCCTCGACTAGCGGGGTCGGCAATGAGCAGTTCTTC.

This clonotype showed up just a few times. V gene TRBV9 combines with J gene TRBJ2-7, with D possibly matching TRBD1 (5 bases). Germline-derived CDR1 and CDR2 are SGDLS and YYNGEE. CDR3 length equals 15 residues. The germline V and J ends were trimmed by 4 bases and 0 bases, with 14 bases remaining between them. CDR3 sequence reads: CASSTARANSYEQYF. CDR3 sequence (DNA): TGTGCCAGCAGCACCGCCAGGGCAAACTCCTACGAGCAGTACTTC.

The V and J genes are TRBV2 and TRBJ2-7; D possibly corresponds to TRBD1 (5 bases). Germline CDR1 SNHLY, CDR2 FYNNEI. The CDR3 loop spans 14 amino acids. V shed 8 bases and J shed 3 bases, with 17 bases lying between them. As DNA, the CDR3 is TGTGCCAGCGGTATGGTATCAGGGTTCTACGAGCAGTACTTC. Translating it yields CASGMVSGFYEQYF.

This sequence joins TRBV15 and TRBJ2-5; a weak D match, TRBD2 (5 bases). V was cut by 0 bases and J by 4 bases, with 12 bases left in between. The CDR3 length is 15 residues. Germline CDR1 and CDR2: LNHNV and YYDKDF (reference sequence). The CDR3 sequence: CATSREEVPVETQYF. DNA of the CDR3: TGTGCCACCAGCAGAGAGGAGGTCCCCGTAGAGACCCAGTACTTC. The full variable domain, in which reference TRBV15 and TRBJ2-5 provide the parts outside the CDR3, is DAMVIQNPRYQVTQFGKPVTLSCSQTLNHNVMYWYQQKSSQAPKLLFHYYDKDFNNEADTPDNFQSRRPNTSFCFLDIRSPGLGDTAMYLCATSREEVPVETQYFGPGTRLLVL.

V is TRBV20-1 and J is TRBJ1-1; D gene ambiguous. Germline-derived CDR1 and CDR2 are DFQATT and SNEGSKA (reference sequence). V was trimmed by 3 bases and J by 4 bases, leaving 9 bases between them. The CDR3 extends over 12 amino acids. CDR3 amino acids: CSASPWGTEAFF. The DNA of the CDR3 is TGCAGTGCTAGCCCCTGGGGCACTGAAGCTTTCTTT.

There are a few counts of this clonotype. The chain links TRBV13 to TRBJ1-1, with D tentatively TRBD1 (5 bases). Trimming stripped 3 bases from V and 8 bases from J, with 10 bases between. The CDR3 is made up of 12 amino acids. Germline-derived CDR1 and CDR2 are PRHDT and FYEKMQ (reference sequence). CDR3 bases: TGTGCCAGCAGCTTCCAGGGTCCCGAAGCTTTCTTT. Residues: CASSFQGPEAFF.

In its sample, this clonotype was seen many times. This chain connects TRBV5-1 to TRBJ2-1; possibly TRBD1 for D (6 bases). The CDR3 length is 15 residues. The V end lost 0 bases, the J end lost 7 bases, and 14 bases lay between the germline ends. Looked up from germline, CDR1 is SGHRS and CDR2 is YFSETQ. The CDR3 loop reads CASSLGGTPQNEQFF. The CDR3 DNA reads TGCGCCAGCAGCTTGGGAGGGACACCCCAAAATGAGCAGTTCTTC.

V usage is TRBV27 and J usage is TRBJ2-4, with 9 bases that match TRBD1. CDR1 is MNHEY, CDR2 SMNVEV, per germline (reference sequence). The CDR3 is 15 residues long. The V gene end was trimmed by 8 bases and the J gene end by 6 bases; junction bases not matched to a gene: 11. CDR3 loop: CASQNGTGWGNIQYF. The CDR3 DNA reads TGTGCCAGCCAAAACGGGACAGGGTGGGGAAACATTCAGTACTTC.

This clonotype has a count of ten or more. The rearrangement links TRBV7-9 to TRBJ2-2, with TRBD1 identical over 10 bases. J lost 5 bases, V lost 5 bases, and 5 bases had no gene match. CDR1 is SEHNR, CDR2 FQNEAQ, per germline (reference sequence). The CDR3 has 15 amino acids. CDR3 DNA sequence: TGTGCCAGCAGCGCCCGGGACAGGGGAACCGGGGAGCTGTTTTTT. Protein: CASSARDRGTGELFF. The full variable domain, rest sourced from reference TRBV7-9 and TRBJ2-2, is DTGVSQNPRHKITKRGQNVTFRCDPISEHNRLYWYRQTLGQGPEFLTYFQNEAQLEKSRLLSDRFSAERPKGSFSTLEIQRTEQGDSAMYLCASSARDRGTGELFFGEGSRLTVL.

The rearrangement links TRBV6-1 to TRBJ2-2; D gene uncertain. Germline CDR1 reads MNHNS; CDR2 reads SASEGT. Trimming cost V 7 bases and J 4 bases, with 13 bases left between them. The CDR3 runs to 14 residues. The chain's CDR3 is CASIVVPGTGELFF. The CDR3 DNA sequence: TGTGCCAGCATTGTCGTCCCGGGCACCGGGGAGCTGTTTTTT.

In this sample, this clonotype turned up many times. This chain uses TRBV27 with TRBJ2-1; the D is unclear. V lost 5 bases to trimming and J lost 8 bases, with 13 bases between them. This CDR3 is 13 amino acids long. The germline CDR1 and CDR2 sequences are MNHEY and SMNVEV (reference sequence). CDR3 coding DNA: TGTGCCAGCAGTCGGCGGTATTCCGATGAGCAGTTCTTC. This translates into CASSRRYSDEQFF.

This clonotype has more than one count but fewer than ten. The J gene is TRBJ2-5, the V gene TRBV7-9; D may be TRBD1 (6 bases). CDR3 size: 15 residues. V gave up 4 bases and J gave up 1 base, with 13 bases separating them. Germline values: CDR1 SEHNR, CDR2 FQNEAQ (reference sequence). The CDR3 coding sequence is TGTGCCAGCAGCTCGGGCCGGACAGCCCAAGAGACCCAGTACTTC. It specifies CASSSGRTAQETQYF. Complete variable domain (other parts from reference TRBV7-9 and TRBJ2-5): DTGVSQNPRHKITKRGQNVTFRCDPISEHNRLYWYRQTLGQGPEFLTYFQNEAQLEKSRLLSDRFSAERPKGSFSTLEIQRTEQGDSAMYLCASSSGRTAQETQYFGPGTRLLVL.

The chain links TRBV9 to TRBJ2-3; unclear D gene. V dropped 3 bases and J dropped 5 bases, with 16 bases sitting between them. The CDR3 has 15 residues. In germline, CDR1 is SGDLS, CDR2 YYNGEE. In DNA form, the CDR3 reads TGTGCCAGCAGCGCGTCGGGTGTCGCAGGAGATACGCAGTATTTT. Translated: CASSASGVAGDTQYF.

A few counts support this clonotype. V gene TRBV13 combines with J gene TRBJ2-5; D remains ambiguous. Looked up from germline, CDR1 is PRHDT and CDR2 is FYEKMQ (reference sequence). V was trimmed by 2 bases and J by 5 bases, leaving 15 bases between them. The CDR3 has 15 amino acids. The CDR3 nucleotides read TGTGCCAGCAGCTTAAGACTGACGGTTGGGGAGACCCAGTACTTC. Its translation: CASSLRLTVGETQYF.

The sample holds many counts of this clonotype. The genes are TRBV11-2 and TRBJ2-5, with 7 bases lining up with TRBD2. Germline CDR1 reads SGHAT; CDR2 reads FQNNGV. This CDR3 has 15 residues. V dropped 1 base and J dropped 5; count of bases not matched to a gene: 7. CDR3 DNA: TGTGCCAGCAGCTTAGCAGGGTGGGGGGGGGAGACCCAGTACTTC. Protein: CASSLAGWGGETQYF.

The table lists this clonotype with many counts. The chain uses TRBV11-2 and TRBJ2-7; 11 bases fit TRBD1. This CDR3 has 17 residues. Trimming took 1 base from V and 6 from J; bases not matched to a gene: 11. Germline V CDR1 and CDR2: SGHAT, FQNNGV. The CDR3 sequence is CASSLARHRTGGLEQYF. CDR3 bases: TGTGCCAGCAGCTTAGCCCGTCACCGGACAGGGGGCCTCGAGCAGTACTTC.

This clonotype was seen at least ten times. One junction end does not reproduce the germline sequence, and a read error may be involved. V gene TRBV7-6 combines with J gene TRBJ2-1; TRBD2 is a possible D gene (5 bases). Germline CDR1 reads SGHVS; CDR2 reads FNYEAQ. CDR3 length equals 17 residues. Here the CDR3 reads CVSSLVAAAKIYNEQFF. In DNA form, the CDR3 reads TGTGTCAGCAGCTTAGTTGCAGCGGCCAAGATATACAATGAGCAGTTCTTC. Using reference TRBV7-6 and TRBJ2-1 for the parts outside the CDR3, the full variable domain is GAGVSQSPRYKVTKRGQDVALRCDPISGHVSLYWYRQALGQGPEFLTYFNYEAQQDKSGLPNDRFSAERPEGSISTLTIQRTEQRDSAMYRCVSSLVAAAKIYNEQFFGPGTRLTVL.

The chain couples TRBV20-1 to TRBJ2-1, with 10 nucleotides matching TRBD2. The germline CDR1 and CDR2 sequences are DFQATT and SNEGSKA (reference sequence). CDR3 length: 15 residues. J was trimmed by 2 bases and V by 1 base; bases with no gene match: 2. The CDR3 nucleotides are TGCAGTGCTAGAGCGGGACTAGCGACCTACAATGAGCAGTTCTTC. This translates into CSARAGLATYNEQFF.

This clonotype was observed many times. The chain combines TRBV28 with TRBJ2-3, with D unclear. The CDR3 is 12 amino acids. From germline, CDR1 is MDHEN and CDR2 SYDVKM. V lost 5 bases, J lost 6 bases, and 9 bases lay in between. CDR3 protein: CASSGPRDTQYF. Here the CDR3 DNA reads TGTGCCAGCAGTGGACCCCGGGATACGCAGTATTTT.